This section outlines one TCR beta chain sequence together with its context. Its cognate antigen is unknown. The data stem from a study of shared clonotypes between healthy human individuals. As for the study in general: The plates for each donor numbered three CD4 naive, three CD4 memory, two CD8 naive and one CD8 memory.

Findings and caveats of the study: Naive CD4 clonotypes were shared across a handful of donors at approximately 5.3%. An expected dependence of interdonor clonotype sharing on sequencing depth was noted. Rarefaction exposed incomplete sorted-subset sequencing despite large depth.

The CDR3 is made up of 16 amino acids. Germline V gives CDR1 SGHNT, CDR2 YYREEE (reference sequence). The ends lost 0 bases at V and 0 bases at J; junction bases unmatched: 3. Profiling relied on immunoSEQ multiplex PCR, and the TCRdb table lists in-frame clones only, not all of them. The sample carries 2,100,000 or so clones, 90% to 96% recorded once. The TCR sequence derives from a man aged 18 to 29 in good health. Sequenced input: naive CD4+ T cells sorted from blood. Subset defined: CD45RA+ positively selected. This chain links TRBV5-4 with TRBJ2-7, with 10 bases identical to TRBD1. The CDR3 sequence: CASSLVGTGVSYEQYF. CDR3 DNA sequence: TGTGCCAGCAGCTTGGTAGGGACAGGGGTCTCCTACGAGCAGTACTTC.